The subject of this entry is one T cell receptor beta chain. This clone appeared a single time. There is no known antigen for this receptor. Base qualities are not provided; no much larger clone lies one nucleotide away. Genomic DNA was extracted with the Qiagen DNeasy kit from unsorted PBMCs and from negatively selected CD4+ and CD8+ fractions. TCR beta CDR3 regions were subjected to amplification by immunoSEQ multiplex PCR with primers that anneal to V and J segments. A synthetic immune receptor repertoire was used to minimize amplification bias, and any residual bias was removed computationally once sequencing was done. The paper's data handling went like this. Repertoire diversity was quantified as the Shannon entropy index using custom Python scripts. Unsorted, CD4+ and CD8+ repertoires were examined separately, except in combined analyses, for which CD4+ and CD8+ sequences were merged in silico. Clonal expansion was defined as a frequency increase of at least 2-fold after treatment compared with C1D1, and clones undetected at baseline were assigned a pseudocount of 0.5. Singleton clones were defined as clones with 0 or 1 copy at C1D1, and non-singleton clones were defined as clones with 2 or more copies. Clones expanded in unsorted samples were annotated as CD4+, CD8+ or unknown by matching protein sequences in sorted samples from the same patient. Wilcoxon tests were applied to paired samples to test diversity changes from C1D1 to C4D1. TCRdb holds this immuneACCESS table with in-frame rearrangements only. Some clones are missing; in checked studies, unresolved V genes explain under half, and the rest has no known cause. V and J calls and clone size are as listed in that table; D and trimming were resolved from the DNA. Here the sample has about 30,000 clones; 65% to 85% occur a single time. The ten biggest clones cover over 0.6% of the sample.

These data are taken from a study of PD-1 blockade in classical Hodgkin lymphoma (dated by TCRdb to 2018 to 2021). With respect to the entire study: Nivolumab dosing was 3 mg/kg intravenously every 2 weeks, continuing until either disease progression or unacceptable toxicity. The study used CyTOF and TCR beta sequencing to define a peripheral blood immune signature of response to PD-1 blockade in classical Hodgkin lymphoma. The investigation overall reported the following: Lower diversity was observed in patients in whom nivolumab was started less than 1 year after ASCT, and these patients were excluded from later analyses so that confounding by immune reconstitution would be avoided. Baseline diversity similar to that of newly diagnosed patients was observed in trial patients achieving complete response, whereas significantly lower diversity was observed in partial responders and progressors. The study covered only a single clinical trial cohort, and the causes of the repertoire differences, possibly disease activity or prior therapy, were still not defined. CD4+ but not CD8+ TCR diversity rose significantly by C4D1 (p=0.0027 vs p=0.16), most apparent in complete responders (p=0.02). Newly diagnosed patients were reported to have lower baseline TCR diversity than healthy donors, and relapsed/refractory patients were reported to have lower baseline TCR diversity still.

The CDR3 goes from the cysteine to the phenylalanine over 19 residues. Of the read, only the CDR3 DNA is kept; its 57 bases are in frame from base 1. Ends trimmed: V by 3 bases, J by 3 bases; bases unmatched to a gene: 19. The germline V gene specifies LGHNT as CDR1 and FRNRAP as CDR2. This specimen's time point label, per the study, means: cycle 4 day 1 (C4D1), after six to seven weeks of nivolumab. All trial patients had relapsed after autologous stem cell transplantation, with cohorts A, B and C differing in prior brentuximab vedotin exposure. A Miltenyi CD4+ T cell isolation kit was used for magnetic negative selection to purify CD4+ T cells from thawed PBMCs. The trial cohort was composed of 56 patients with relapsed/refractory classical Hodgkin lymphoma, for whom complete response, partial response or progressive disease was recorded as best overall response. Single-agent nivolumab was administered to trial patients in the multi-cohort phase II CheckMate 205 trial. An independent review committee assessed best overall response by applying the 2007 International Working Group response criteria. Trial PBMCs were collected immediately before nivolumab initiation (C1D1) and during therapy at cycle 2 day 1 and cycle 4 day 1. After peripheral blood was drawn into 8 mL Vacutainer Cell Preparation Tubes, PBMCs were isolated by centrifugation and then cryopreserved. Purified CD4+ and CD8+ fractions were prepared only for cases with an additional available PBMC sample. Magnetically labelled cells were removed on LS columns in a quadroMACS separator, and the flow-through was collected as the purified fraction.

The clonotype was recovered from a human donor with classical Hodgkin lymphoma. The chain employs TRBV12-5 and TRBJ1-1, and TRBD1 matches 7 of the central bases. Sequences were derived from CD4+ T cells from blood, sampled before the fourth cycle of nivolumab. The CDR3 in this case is CASGFVFRAGTEEHTEAFF. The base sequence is TGTGCTAGTGGTTTCGTTTTTAGGGCCGGGACAGAAGAACACACTGAAGCTTTCTTT.